The 9 T cell receptor beta chains listed next were all sequenced from one sample in a study of lymphopenia after photon versus proton radiotherapy. Assay: immunoSEQ multiplex PCR; the TCRdb copy retains only in-frame clones and omits some. The table lists 25,000 to 30,000 clones, 85% to 90% of them singletons. Sequencing used peripheral blood, obtained from a patient treated with proton-based radiotherapy. These receptors all come from a woman aged 55-75 years with cholangiocarcinoma. Some clones in this sample may be carry-over from other donors' samples.

The CDR3 loop is CASSPRRTSLNTQYF. The DNA for the CDR3 is TGTGCCAGCAGCCCCCGGCGGACTAGCTTGAATACGCAGTATTTT. The chain recombines TRBV7-2 with TRBJ2-3; 8 bases match TRBD2. The CDR3 totals 15 residues. Germline CDR1 SGHTA, CDR2 FQGNSA. The trim removed 5 bases at V and 7 bases at J, leaving 11 bases unmatched.

The V gene is TRBV6-6, the J gene TRBJ1-2; D is possibly TRBD1 (5 bases). The V and J ends lost 10 bases and 1 base respectively, with 19 bases between them. This CDR3 contains 15 residues. Germline-derived CDR1 and CDR2 are MNHNY and SVGAGI (reference sequence). CDR3 in amino acids: CATQLSGQGNYGYTF. DNA of the CDR3: TGTGCCACACAGCTTTCAGGGCAGGGTAACTATGGCTACACCTTC.

V usage is TRBV4-2 and J usage is TRBJ2-1; 8 bases are shared with TRBD2. V gave up 6 bases and J gave up 8 bases; unmatched junction bases: 6. The germline V gene has CDR1 LGHNA and CDR2 YNFKEQ. This CDR3 has 13 residues. CDR3 nucleotides: TGTGCCAGCAGAGAAGCGGGGGCAGATGAGCAGTTCTTC. It codes for CASREAGADEQFF.

The V call is TRBV20-1, the J call TRBJ1-1; D remains ambiguous. The CDR3 is 11 amino acids. V gave up 5 bases and J gave up 3 bases, with 7 bases separating them. Germline CDR1 and CDR2: DFQATT and SNEGSKA (reference sequence). The CDR3 DNA reads as TGCAGTGCTTTTCCCCACACTGAAGCTTTCTTT. It encodes CSAFPHTEAFF.

Note on this clone: Other DNA sequences in this sample translate to the same CDR3. The chain carries TRBV7-2 and TRBJ2-7; D is unclear. Germline V gene lookup returns CDR1 SGHTA and CDR2 FQGNSA. CDR3 length equals 13 residues. Trimming pared 1 base from V and 4 bases from J, leaving 8 bases between. The CDR3 DNA follows: TGTGCCAGCAGCTTAGAGGCAGAGTACGAGCAGTACTTC. This translates into CASSLEAEYEQYF.

V and J are TRBV27 and TRBJ2-7; tentatively, D is TRBD1 (6 bases). Germline V gene data show CDR1 as MNHEY and CDR2 as SMNVEV (reference sequence). V lost 2 bases and J lost 2, with 19 bases in between. CDR3 length: 17 amino acids. The CDR3 loop is CASSLLVHGQKPYEQYF. The CDR3 region has the DNA TGTGCCAGCAGTTTACTTGTCCATGGACAGAAACCCTACGAGCAGTACTTC.

The chain employs TRBV7-9 and TRBJ1-2; no firm D call. The CDR3 covers 15 residues. V lost 4 bases, J lost 2 bases, and 14 bases lay in between. CDR1 is SEHNR, CDR2 FQNEAQ, per germline (reference sequence). For the CDR3, the DNA is TGTGCCAGCAGCTCACCTTTATCCTTCAACTATGGCTACACCTTC. Translating it yields CASSSPLSFNYGYTF.

The chain joins TRBV11-2 to TRBJ2-4; the D is unclear. V gave up 6 bases and J gave up 6 bases, with 9 bases separating them. The CDR3 has 12 amino acids. CDR1 is SGHAT, CDR2 FQNNGV, per germline. CDR3 nucleotides: TGTGCCAGCAGGGGGTGGGGAAACATTCAGTACTTC. This translates into CASRGWGNIQYF. Variable domain in full (rest from reference TRBV11-2 and TRBJ2-4): EAGVAQSPRYKIIEKRQSVAFWCNPISGHATLYWYQQILGQGPKLLIQFQNNGVVDDSQLPKDRFSAERLKGVDSTLKIQPAKLEDSAVYLCASRGWGNIQYFGAGTRLSVL.

This clone has a single count. DNA for the CDR3: TGTGCCAGCAGCCGAACTGGGGCCGGGGAGCTGTTTTTT. Translated: CASSRTGAGELFF. The genes are TRBV7-2 and TRBJ2-2, with D uncertain. The V and J ends lost 5 bases and 6 bases respectively, with 10 bases between them. The germline V gene has CDR1 SGHTA and CDR2 FQGNSA. This CDR3 is built from 13 residues. The full variable domain, completed using reference TRBV7-2 and TRBJ2-2, is GAGVSQSPSNKVTEKGKDVELRCDPISGHTALYWYRQSLGQGLEFLIYFQGNSAPDKSGLPSDRFSAERTGGSVSTLTIQRTQQEDSAVYLCASSRTGAGELFFGEGSRLTVL.